This T cell receptor beta chain was sequenced for a study of cytomegalovirus exposure and HLA in healthy donors. General study findings and limits: Confirmation was obtained in vitro that a few CMV-associated chains are specific for CMV antigens. In a later analysis, an Asian-associated ancestry cluster reportedly showed fewer N-insertions than the roughly 730-donor mean.

PCR primers comprised 60 Vbeta and 13 Jbeta primers. The method was immunoSEQ multiplex PCR; TCRdb's version includes in-frame clones alone and lacks a portion of them. The data show approximately 170,000 clones, 85% seen once. Trimming removed 4 bases at V and 7 bases at J, with 20 bases between. Germline CDR1 SNHLY, CDR2 FYNNEI. This CDR3 is built from 16 residues. A note on this clone: Its specificity is not known.

Sequenced input: PBMCs. The V call is TRBV2, the J call TRBJ1-5; perhaps TRBD1 as D (5 bases). The sequence derives from a man under 40 in good health and CMV-seropositive. The CDR3 bases are TGTGCCAGCAGTGCTTTCCAGGGAGGTGGCGACCAGCCCCAGCATTTT. Translating gives CASSAFQGGGDQPQHF.